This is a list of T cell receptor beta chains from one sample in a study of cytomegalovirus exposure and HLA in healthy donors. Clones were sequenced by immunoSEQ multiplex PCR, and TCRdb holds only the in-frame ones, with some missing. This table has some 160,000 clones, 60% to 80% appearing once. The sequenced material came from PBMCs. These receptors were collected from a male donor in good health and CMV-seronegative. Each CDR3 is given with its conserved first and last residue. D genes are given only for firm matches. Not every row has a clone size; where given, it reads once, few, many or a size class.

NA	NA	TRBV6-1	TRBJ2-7	CASRLGSPYEQYF	TGTGCCAGCAGGCTAGGCAGTCCCTACGAGCAGTACTTC
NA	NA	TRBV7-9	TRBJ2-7	CSSSTGSSYEQYF	TGTTCCAGCAGCACAGGGTCCTCCTACGAGCAGTACTTC
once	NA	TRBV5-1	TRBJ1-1	CASSLEAAWNTEAFF	TGCGCCAGCAGCTTGGAGGCAGCGTGGAACACTGAAGCTTTCTTT
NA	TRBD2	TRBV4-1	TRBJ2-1	CASSQGGGTSSYNEQFF	TGCGCCAGCAGCCAAGGGGGCGGGACTAGCTCCTACAATGAGCAGTTCTTC
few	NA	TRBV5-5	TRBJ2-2	CASSPRQASNTGELFF	TGTGCCAGCAGCCCACGACAGGCCTCGAACACCGGGGAGCTGTTTTTT
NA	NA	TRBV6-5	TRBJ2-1	CVSSLGALNEQFF	TGTGTCAGCAGCCTCGGAGCCCTCAATGAGCAGTTCTTC
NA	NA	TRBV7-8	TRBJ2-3	CASSLRPLLTDTQYF	TGTGCCAGCAGCTTACGCCCCCTATTAACAGATACGCAGTATTTT
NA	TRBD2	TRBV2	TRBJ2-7	CASKLRSSGGYEQYF	TGTGCCAGCAAACTTAGGTCATCGGGGGGCTACGAGCAGTACTTC
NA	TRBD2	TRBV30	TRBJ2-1	CAWSVREHEQFF	TGTGCCTGGAGTGTGCGGGAGCATGAGCAGTTCTTC
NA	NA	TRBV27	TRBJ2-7	CASSLYPESRGLPYEQYF	TGTGCCAGCAGTTTATACCCGGAGTCGCGGGGTTTACCCTACGAGCAGTACTTC
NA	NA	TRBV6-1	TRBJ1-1	CASSEIQILEAFF	TGTGCCAGCAGTGAAATCCAGATCCTTGAAGCTTTCTTT
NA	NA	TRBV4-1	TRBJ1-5	CASSQYGGAYSNQPQHF	TGCGCCAGCAGCCAGTACGGAGGGGCTTATAGCAATCAGCCCCAGCATTTT
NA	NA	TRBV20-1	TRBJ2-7	CSAGQQYEQYF	TGCAGTGCGGGCCAGCAGTACGAGCAGTACTTC
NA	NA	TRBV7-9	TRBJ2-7	CASSRTGYYEQYF	TGTGCCAGCAGCCGAACGGGTTATTACGAGCAGTACTTC
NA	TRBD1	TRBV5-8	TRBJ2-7	CASSPPGQGYEQYF	TGTGCCAGCAGCCCGCCGGGACAGGGGTACGAGCAGTACTTC
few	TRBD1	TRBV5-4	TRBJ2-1	CASSPPGQGNEQFF	TGTGCCAGCAGCCCGCCGGGACAGGGCAATGAGCAGTTCTTC
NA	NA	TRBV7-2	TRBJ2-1	CASSLAHRDNEQFF	TGTGCCAGCAGCTTAGCGCACAGGGACAATGAGCAGTTCTTC
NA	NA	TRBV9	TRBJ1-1	CASSVVGGYTEAFF	TGTGCCAGCAGCGTAGTGGGAGGGTATACTGAAGCTTTCTTT
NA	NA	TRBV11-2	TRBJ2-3	CASSLDVAGATDTQYF	TGTGCCAGCAGCTTAGATGTGGCGGGGGCCACAGATACGCAGTATTTT
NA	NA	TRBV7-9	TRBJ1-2	CASSLSATDGYTF	TGTGCCAGCAGCTTATCTGCGACAGATGGCTACACCTTC
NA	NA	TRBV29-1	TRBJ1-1	CSVGGEVNTEAFF	TGCAGCGTTGGGGGGGAAGTGAACACTGAAGCTTTCTTT
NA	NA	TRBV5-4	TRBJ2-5	CASSKEGAFGAETQYF	TGTGCCAGCAGCAAGGAGGGGGCGTTTGGCGCAGAGACCCAGTACTTC
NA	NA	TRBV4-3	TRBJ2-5	CASSQEGGRGETQYF	TGCGCCAGCAGCCAAGAAGGGGGCCGGGGGGAGACCCAGTACTTC
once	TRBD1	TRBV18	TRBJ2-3	CASSRGQGTDTQYF	TGTGCCAGCTCGCGGGGACAGGGCACAGATACGCAGTATTTT
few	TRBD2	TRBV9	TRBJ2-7	CASSVGGRAYEQYF	TGTGCCAGCAGCGTTGGTGGGAGGGCCTACGAGCAGTACTTC
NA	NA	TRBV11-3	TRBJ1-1	CASSLGAGNPEAFF	TGTGCCAGCAGCTTAGGGGCAGGGAACCCTGAAGCTTTCTTT
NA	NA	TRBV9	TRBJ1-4	CASSVAGGGRNEKLFF	TGTGCCAGCAGCGTAGCTGGTGGGGGCCGTAATGAAAAACTGTTTTTT
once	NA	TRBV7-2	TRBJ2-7	CASSSSPQMAYF	TGTGCCAGCAGCTCTTCCCCTCAGATGGCGTACTTC
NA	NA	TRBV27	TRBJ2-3	CASSLEGTDTQYF	TGTGCCAGCAGTTTAGAGGGCACAGATACGCAGTATTTT
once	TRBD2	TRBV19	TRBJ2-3	CASSTPGLAGGADTQYF	TGTGCCAGTAGTACACCGGGACTAGCGGGAGGCGCAGATACGCAGTATTTT
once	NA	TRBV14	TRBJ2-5	CASSQDLGLQETQYF	TGTGCCAGCAGCCAAGATCTCGGACTACAAGAGACCCAGTACTTC
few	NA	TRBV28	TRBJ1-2	CASSLRGGRDGYTF	TGTGCCAGCAGTTTAAGAGGAGGGAGGGATGGCTACACCTTC
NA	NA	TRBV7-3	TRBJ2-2	CASSLTARGENTGELFF	TGTGCCAGCAGCTTAACTGCAAGGGGCGAAAACACCGGGGAGCTGTTTTTT
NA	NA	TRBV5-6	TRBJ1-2	CASSKDIRSDYGYTF	TGTGCCAGCAGCAAGGACATTCGTTCAGACTATGGCTACACCTTC
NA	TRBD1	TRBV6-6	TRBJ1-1	CASSQDRVWVTEAFF	TGTGCCAGCAGTCAGGACAGGGTTTGGGTCACTGAAGCTTTCTTT
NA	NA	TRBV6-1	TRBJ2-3	CASSQNGGSTDTQYF	TGTGCCAGCAGTCAAAACGGAGGGAGCACAGATACGCAGTATTTT
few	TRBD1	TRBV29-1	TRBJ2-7	CSVGITQGVEQYF	TGCAGCGTTGGCATAACACAGGGGGTTGAGCAGTACTTC
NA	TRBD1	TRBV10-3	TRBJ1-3	CAISSQGAPGNTIYF	TGTGCCATCAGTTCACAGGGGGCGCCGGGAAACACCATATATTTT
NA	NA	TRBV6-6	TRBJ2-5	CASSWEYQETQYF	TGTGCCAGCAGTTGGGAGTACCAAGAGACCCAGTACTTC
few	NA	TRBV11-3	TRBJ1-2	CASSLGQDSNGYTF	TGTGCCAGCAGCTTAGGACAGGACTCCAATGGCTACACCTTC
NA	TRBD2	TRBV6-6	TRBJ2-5	CASSYGTSAETQYF	TGTGCCAGCAGTTACGGGACTAGCGCGGAGACCCAGTACTTC
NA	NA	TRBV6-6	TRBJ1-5	CASSYGEGDQPQHF	TGTGCCAGCAGTTACGGGGAGGGGGATCAGCCCCAGCATTTT
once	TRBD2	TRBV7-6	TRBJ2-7	CASSLQTGTKPYEQYF	TGTGCCAGCAGCTTGCAGACCGGGACTAAGCCCTACGAGCAGTACTTC
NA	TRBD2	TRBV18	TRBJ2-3	CASSPKAFASGTTDTQYF	TGTGCCAGCTCACCGAAGGCTTTTGCTAGCGGAACCACAGATACGCAGTATTTT
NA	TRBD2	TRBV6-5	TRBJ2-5	CATHPTSGSQETQYF	TGTGCCACCCACCCGACTAGCGGGAGCCAAGAGACCCAGTACTTC
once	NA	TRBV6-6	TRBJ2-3	CASIETALPSTDTQYF	TGTGCCAGCATAGAGACAGCGTTACCTAGCACAGATACGCAGTATTTT
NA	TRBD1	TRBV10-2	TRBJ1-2	CASSDDFNRGGYTF	TGCGCCAGCAGTGACGATTTTAACAGGGGCGGCTACACCTTC
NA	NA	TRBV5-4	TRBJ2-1	CASSLWRVNGEQFF	TGTGCCAGCAGCTTGTGGAGAGTGAATGGGGAGCAGTTCTTC
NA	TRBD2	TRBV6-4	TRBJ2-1	CARSARLAGGSSYNEQFF	TGTGCCAGGAGTGCGAGACTAGCGGGGGGGAGCTCCTACAATGAGCAGTTCTTC
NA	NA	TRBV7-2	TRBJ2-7	CASSLGALSSYEQYF	TGTGCCAGCAGCTTGGGAGCCTTGAGCTCCTACGAGCAGTACTTC
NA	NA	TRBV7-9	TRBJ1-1	CASSLAGRDTEAFF	TGTGCCAGCAGCTTAGCAGGGAGGGACACTGAAGCTTTCTTT
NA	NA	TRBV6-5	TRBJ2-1	CASGGTRDYNEQFF	TGTGCTTCGGGCGGGACTCGCGACTACAATGAGCAGTTCTTC
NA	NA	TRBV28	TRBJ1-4	CASSFLDTANEKLFF	TGTGCCAGCAGTTTTCTGGACACCGCTAATGAAAAACTGTTTTTT